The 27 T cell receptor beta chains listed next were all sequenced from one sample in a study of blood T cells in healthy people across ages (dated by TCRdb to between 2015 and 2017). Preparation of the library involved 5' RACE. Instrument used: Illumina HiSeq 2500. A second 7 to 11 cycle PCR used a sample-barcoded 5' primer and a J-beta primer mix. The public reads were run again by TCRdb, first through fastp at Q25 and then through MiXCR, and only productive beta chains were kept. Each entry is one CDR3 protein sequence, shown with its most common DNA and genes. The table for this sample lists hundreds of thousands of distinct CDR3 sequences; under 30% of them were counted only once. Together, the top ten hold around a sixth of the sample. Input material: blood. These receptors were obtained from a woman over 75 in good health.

CDR3: CASSLWTDNSPLHF. The CDR3 DNA is TGTGCCAGCAGCCTATGGACAGATAATTCACCCCTCCACTTT. The chain recombines TRBV3-1 with TRBJ1-6; possibly TRBD1 for D (6 bases). This CDR3 comprises 14 residues. The V end was cut by 4 bases, the J end by 5 bases, with 9 bases between. Germline-derived CDR1 and CDR2 are LGHDT and YNNKEL (reference sequence).

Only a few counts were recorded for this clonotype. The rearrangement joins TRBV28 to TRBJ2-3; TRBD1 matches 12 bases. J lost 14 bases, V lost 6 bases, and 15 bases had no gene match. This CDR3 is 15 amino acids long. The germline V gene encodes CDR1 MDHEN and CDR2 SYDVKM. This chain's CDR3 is CASSLSRDRGRAAYF. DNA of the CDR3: TGTGCCAGCAGCCTAAGCCGGGACAGGGGGCGCGCGGCGTATTTT.

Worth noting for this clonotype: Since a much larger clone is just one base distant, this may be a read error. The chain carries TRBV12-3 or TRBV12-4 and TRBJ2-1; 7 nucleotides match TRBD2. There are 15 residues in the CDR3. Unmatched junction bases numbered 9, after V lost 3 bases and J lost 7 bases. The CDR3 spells CASSLFGGSVNEQFF. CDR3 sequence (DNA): TGTGCCAGCAGTTTGTTTGGCGGGAGCGTGAATGAGCAGTTCTTC.

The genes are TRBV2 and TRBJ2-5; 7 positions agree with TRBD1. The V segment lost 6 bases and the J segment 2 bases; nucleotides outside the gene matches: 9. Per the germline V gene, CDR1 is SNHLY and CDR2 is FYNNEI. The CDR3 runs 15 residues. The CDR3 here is CASSRGQDQQETQYF. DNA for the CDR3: TGTGCCAGCAGCCGAGGACAGGACCAACAAGAGACCCAGTACTTC.

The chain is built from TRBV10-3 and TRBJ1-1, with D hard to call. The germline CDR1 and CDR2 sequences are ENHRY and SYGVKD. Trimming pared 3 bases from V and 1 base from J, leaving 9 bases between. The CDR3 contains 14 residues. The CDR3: CAISDGRQNTEAFF. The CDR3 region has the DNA TGTGCCATCAGTGACGGACGGCAGAACACTGAAGCTTTCTTT.

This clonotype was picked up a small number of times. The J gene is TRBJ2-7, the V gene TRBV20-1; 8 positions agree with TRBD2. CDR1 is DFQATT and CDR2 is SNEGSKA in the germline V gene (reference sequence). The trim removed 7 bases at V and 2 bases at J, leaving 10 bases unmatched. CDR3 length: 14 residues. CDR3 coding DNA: TGCAGTGGGGGTCCGAGCGGGGGCACCTACGAGCAGTACTTC. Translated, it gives CSGGPSGGTYEQYF.

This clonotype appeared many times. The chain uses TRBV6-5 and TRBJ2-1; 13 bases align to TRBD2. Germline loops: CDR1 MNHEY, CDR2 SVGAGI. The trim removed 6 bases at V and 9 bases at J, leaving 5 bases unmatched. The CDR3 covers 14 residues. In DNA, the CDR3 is TGTGCCAGCAGACTAGCGGGGGGGCAGGGTGAGCAGTTCTTC. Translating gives CASRLAGGQGEQFF.

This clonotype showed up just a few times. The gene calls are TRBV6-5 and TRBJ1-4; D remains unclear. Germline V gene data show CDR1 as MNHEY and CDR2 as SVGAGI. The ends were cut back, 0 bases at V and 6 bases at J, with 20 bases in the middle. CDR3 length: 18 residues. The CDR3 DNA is TGTGCCAGCAGTTACTCCCCGCAGTTGGGCGGGCTCCATGAAAAACTGTTTTTT. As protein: CASSYSPQLGGLHEKLFF.

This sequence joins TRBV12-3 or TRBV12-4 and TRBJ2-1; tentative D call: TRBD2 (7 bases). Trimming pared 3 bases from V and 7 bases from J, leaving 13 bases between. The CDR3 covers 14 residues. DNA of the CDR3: TGTGCCAGCAGTTTGGGGGGGCTTAAAAATGAGCAGTTCTTC. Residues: CASSLGGLKNEQFF.

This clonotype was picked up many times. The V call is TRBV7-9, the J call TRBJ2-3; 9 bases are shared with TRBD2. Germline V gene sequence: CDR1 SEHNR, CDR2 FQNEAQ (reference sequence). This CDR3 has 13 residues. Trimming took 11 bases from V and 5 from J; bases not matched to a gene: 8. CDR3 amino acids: CALAGGLVDTQYF. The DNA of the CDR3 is TGTGCCCTCGCGGGGGGGCTGGTAGATACGCAGTATTTT.

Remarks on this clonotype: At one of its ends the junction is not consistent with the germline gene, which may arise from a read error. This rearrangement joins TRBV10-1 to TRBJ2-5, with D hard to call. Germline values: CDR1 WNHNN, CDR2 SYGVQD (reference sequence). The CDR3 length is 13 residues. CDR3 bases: TGCGCCAACAGTGAGTCTGGAGAAGAGACCCAGTACTTC. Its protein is CANSESGEETQYF.

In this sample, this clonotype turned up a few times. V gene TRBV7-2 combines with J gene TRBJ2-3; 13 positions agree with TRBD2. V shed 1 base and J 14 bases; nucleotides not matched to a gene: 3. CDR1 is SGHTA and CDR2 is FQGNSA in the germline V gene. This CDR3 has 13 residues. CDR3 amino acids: CASSLERTSGGYF. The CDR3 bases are TGTGCCAGCAGCTTAGAGAGGACTAGCGGGGGGTATTTT.

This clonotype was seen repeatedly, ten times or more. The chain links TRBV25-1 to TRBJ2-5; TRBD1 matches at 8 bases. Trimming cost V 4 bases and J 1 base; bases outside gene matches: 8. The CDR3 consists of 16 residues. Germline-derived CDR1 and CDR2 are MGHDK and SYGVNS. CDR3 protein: CASSARGQAFQETQYF. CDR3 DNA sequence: TGTGCCAGCAGTGCAAGGGGACAGGCTTTCCAAGAGACCCAGTACTTC.

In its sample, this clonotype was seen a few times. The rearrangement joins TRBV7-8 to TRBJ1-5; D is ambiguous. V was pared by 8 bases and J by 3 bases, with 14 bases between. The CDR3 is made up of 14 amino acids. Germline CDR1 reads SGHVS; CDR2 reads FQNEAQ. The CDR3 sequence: CASDLGLTNQPQHF. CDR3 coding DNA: TGTGCCAGCGACTTGGGTTTGACCAATCAGCCCCAGCATTTT.

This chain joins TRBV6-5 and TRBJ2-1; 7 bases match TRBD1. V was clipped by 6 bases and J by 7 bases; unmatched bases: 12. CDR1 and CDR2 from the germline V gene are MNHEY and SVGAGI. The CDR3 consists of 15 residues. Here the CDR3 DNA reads TGTGCCAGCAGAAGGGGACAGACCCTTTCTAATGAGCAGTTCTTC. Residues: CASRRGQTLSNEQFF.

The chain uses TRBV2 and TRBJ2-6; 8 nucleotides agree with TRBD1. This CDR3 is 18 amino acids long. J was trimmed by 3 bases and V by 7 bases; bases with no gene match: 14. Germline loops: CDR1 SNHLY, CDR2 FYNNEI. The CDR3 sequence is CASKNGRTGRSGANVLTF. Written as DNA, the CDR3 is TGTGCCAGCAAAAACGGTAGGACAGGGAGGAGTGGGGCCAACGTCCTGACTTTC.

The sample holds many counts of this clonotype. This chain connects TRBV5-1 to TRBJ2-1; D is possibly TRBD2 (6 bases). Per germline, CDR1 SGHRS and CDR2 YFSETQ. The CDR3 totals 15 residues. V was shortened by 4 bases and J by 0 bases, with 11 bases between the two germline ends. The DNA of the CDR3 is TGCGCCAGCAGCCCAGCTAGCGACTCCTACAATGAGCAGTTCTTC. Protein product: CASSPASDSYNEQFF.

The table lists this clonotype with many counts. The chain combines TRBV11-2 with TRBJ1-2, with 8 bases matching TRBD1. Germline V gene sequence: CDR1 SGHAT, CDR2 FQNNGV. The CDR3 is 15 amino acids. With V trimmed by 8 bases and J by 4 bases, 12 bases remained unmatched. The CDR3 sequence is CASSRTQGAPYGYTF. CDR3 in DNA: TGTGCCAGCTCCAGGACCCAGGGGGCCCCCTATGGCTACACCTTC.

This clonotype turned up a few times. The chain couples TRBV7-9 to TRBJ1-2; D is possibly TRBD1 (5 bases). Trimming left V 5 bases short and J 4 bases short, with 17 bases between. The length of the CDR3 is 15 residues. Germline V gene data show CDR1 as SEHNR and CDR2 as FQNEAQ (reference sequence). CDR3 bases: TGTGCCAGCAGCCACGATTGGGGGGTTGGCTATGGCTACACCTTC. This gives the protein CASSHDWGVGYGYTF.

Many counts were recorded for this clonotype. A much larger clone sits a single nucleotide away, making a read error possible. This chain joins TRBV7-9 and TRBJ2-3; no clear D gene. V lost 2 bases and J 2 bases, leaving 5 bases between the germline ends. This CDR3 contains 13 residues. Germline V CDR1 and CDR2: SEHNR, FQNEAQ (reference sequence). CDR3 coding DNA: TGTGCCAGCAGCTTAAAGGCCACAGATACGCAGTATTTT. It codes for CASSLKATDTQYF.

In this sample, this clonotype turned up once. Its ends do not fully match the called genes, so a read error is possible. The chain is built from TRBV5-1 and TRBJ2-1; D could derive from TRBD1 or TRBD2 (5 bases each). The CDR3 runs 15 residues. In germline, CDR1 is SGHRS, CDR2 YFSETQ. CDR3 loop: CASRRAWDHYNERFF. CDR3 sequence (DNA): TGCGCCAGCAGGCGGGCATGGGACCACTACAATGAGCGGTTCTTC.

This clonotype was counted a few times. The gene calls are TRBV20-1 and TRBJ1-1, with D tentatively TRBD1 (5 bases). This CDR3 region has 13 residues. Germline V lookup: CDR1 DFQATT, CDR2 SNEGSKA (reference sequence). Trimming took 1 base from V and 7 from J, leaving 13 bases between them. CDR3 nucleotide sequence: TGCAGTGCTAGAGTCCATCGACAGTATGAAGCTTTCTTT. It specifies CSARVHRQYEAFF.

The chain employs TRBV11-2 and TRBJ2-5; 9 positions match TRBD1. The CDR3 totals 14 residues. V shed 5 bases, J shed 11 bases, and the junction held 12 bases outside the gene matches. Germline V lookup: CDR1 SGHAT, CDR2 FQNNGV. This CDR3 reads CASSAGTGRAVQYF. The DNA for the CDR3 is TGTGCCAGCAGCGCCGGGACAGGGCGGGCCGTGCAGTACTTC.

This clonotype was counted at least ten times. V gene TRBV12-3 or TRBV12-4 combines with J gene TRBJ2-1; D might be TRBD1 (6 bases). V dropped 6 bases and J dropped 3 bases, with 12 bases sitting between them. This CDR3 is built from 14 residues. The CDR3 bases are TGTGCCAGCAGCCCCTCACAGGGCTACAATGAGCAGTTCTTC. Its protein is CASSPSQGYNEQFF.

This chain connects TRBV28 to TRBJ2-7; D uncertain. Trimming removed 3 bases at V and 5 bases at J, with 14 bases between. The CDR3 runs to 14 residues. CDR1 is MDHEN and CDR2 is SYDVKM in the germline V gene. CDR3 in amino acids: CASSFSVPTHEQYF. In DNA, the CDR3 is TGTGCCAGCAGTTTCTCGGTCCCGACCCACGAGCAGTACTTC.

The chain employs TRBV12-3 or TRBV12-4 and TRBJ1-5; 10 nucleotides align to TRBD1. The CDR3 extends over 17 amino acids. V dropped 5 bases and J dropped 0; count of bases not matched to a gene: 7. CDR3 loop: CASSPGQGVFSNQPQHF. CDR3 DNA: TGTGCCAGCAGTCCTGGACAGGGGGTCTTTAGCAATCAGCCCCAGCATTTT.

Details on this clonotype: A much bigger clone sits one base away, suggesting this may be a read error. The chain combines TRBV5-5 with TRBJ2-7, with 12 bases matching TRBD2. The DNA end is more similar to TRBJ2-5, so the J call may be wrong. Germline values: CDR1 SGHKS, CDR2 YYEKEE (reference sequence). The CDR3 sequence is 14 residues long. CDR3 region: CAGSWTSGEETQYF. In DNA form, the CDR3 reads TGTGCCGGCAGCTGGACTAGCGGGGAAGAGACCCAGTACTTC.